In its sample, the clone carrying this T cell receptor beta chain was seen a few times. TCRdb reprocessed the 5' RACE reads with MiXCR, giving one entry per CDR3 protein. The sample yields tens of thousands of distinct CDR3 sequences, under 25% seen once. The data belong to a study of spatial heterogeneity in lung cancer. Study context: More beta-chain than alpha-chain sequences were consistently detected.

J lost 1 base, V lost 1 base, and 3 bases had no gene match. This CDR3 spans 15 amino acids. In germline, CDR1 is MGHRA, CDR2 YSYEKL. Noted time point: sample taken at primary tumor resection. From tumor, nontumor lung or frozen PBMC, whole RNA was taken unsorted for sequencing. The 72 donors had untreated early-stage non-small cell lung cancer. This clonotype originated in a male donor with early-stage non-small cell lung cancer. The rearrangement links TRBV4-1 to TRBJ2-7; 8 positions agree with TRBD1. The sequences come from PBMCs, collected at surgery. CDR3 protein: CASSQATGGSYEQYF. CDR3 coding DNA: TGCGCCAGCAGCCAAGCTACAGGGGGATCCTACGAGCAGTACTTC.